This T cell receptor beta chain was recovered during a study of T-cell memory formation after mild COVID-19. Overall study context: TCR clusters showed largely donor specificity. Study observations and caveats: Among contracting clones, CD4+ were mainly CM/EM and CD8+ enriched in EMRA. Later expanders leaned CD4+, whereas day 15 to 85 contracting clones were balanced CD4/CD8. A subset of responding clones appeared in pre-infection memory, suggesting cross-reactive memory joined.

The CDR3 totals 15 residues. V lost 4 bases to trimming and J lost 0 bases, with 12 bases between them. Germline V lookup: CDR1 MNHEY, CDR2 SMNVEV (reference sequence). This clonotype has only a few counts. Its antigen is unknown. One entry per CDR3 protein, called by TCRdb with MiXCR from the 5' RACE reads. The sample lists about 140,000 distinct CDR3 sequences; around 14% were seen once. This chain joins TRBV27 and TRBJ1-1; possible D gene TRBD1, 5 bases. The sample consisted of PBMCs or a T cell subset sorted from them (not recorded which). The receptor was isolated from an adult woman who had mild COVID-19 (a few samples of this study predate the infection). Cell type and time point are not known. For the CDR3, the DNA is TGTGCCAGCAGTTCACTTGGGGGGTTGAACACTGAAGCTTTCTTT. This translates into CASSSLGGLNTEAFF.